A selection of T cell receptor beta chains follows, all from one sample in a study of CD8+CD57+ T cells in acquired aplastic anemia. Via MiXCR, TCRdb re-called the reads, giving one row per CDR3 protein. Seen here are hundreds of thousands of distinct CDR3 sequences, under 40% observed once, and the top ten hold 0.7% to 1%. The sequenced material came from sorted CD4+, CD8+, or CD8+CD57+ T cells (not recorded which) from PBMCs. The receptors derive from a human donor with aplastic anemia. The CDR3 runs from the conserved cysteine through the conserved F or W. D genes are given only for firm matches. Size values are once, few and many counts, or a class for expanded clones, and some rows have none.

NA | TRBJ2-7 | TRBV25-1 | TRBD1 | CASTDDVDRDTEQYF | TGTGCCAGCACCGACGATGTGGACAGGGATACCGAGCAGTACTTC
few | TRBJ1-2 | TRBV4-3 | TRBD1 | CASSQESQGRGYTF | TGCGCCAGCAGCCAAGAGTCACAGGGGAGGGGCTACACCTTC
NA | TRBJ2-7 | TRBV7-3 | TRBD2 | CASSLIAGGPYEQYF | TGTGCCAGCAGCCTAATAGCGGGAGGGCCTTACGAGCAGTACTTC
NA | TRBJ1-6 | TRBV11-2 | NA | CASSFHPSSSYNSPLHF | TGTGCCAGCAGTTTCCACCCTAGTAGCTCCTATAATTCACCCCTCCACTTT
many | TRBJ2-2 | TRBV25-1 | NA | CASSEWAGVNTGELFF | TGTGCCAGCAGTGAGTGGGCCGGGGTGAACACCGGGGAGCTGTTTTTT
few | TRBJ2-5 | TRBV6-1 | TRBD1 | CASSQWGRGLETQYF | TGTGCCAGCAGTCAATGGGGCAGGGGGCTAGAGACCCAGTACTTC
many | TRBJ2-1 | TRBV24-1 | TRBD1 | CATSDQDRSHSNEQFF | TGTGCCACCAGTGATCAGGACAGGTCCCATTCCAATGAGCAGTTCTTC
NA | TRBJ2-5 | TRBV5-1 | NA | CASSRAQETQYF | TGCGCCAGCAGCCGGGCTCAAGAGACCCAGTACTTC
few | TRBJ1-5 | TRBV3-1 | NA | CASSQEGVSQPQHF | TGTGCCAGCAGCCAAGAGGGCGTTTCCCAGCCCCAGCATTTT
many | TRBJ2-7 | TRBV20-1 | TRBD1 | CSATRDRPYEQYF | TGCAGTGCTACCCGGGACAGACCGTACGAGCAGTACTTC
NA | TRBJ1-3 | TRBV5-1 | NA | CASSSEPTTAVFGNTIYF | TGCGCCAGCAGCTCCGAACCTACAACGGCGGTTTTTGGAAACACCATATATTTT
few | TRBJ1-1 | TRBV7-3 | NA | CASEAYGNTEAFF | TGTGCCAGCGAAGCCTACGGAAACACTGAAGCTTTCTTT
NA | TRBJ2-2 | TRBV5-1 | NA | CASSLVGVHTGELFF | TGCGCCAGCAGCTTGGTCGGGGTTCACACCGGGGAGCTGTTTTTT
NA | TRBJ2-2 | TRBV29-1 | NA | CSVRAENTGELFF | TGCAGCGTTCGGGCGGAAAACACCGGGGAGCTGTTTTTT
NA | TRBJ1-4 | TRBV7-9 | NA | CASSPPGGTNEKLFF | TGTGCCAGCAGCCCTCCGGGGGGCACTAATGAAAAACTGTTTTTT
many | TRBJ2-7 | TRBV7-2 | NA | CASSLRGPGEQYF | TGTGCCAGCAGCTTAAGAGGGCCAGGCGAGCAGTACTTC
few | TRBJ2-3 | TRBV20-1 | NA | CSVGWTGTDTQYF | TGCAGTGTGGGTTGGACCGGCACAGATACGCAGTATTTT
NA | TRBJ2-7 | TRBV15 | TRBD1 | CATSDWTGGDYEQYF | TGTGCCACCAGCGATTGGACAGGGGGAGACTACGAGCAGTACTTC
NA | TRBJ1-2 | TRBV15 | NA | CATSRDNYSKVYGYTF | TGTGCCACCAGCAGAGATAATTACAGCAAGGTCTATGGCTACACCTTC
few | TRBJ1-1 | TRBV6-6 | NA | CASTDRVFNTEAFF | TGTGCCAGCACCGATCGTGTGTTCAACACTGAAGCTTTCTTT
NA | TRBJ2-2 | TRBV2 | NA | CASSEAANTGELFF | TGTGCCAGCAGTGAAGCAGCGAACACCGGGGAGCTGTTTTTT
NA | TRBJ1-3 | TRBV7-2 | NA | CASSRVSDTIYF | TGTGCCAGCAGCAGGGTGTCGGACACCATATATTTT
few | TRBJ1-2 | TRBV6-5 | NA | CASSSLKGTGLREGYTF | TGTGCCAGCAGTTCTCTCAAGGGAACAGGGCTGCGGGAAGGCTACACCTTC
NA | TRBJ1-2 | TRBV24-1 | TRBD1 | CATQDPGQLGYTF | TGTGCCACCCAAGATCCGGGACAGCTTGGCTACACCTTC
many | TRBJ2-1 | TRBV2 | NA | CASKGMTVTYNEQFF | TGTGCCAGCAAAGGGATGACGGTTACCTACAATGAGCAGTTCTTC
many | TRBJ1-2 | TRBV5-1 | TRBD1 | CASSLGTALYTF | TGCGCCAGCAGCCTGGGGACAGCACTCTACACCTTC
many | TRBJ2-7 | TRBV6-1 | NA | CASSPDGTYEQYF | TGTGCCAGCTCACCCGACGGAACCTACGAGCAGTACTTC
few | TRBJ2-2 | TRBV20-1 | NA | CSARDPAGFTGELFF | TGCAGTGCTAGAGATCCGGCAGGGTTTACCGGGGAGCTGTTTTTT
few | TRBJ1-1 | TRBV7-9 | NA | CASSLVGRGQAKNTEAFF | TGTGCCAGCAGCTTAGTCGGGCGGGGACAAGCAAAGAACACTGAAGCTTTCTTT
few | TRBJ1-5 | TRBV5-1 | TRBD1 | CASSPRGREDQPQHF | TGCGCCAGCAGCCCCAGGGGGCGCGAAGATCAGCCCCAGCATTTT
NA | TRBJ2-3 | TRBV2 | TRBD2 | CASTFERGFVGDTQYF | TGTGCCAGCACCTTTGAGCGGGGCTTCGTGGGAGATACGCAGTATTTT
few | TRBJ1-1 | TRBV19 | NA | CASSPISGVVIAEAFF | TGTGCCAGCAGCCCCATCTCAGGGGTAGTAATTGCTGAAGCTTTCTTT
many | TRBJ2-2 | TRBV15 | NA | CATSRESGELFF | TGTGCCACCAGCAGAGAATCCGGGGAGCTGTTTTTT
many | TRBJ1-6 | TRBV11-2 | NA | CASSLVQVGYNSPLHF | TGTGCCAGCAGCTTAGTACAGGTTGGCTATAATTCACCCCTCCACTTT